This record covers a single T cell receptor (beta chain). Its antigen is unknown. Base qualities were left out, and no much larger clone turns up one base away. The library relied on the immunoSEQ multiplex PCR assay. Genomic DNA extraction, TRB sequencing and normalization were performed by Adaptive Biotechnologies (Seattle, WA). The paper's processing steps were these. Clonality was computed as one minus Shannon entropy of productive TRB sequences normalized by log2 of unique productive sequences. KLL-specific clonotypes in tumors were found by matching TCRbeta CDR3 amino acid sequences to the sequences from the tetramer-sorted sample of each patient. In its TCRdb copy, this immuneACCESS table keeps in-frame sequences only and misses some clones. Where compared with another copy, unresolved V genes explain less than half of these, and the others have no known cause. That table is the source of V, J and clone size, and D and trimming were worked out from the DNA. This sample comprises over 20,000 clones, nearly 90% of them detected only once. The ten largest account for about 2.9% of the sample.

After removal of 6 bases from V and 10 bases from J, the junction retains 9 bases not matched to a gene. Spanning cysteine to phenylalanine, the CDR3 consists of 14 amino acids. The DNA shown is the 42-base CDR3, in frame from base 1. The germline V gene (reference sequence) sets CDR1 to MNHNY and CDR2 to SVGAGI. This sample is drawn from a study of tumor-infiltrating T cells and Merkel cell polyomavirus (TCRdb year 2017). Background for the entire study: In Merkel cell carcinoma patients, the study investigated CD8+ T cells specific for the Merkel cell polyomavirus KLL epitope. Disease stage at presentation varied among the patients, and patient follow-up lasted a median of around three years, ranging from 1.1 to 6.0 years. TRB sequencing covered KLL-tetramer-sorted cells from blood or tumor-infiltrating lymphocytes in 14 to 15 samples, plus 12 matched whole-tumor samples. The therapies patients received were varied and non-standardized, including chemotherapy, radiation and immunotherapies. Across the study, one tumor sample was a frozen nodal tumor digest and one was a flash-frozen core biopsy of a metastasis. The majority of whole-tumor samples consisted of approximately 23-micron curls cut from formalin-fixed, paraffin-embedded tissue blocks. Study-wide conclusions, independent of this receptor: A higher fraction of KLL-specific T cells within tumors (about 1.9-18% versus about 0-0.15%) was associated with significantly better MCC-specific survival. The small sample size of the study (n of about twelve patients) is recognized as a limitation. A greater number of unique KLL-specific clonotypes in tumors (about 5-108 vs 0-3) was associated with a significant advantage in MCC-specific survival (P = 0.0051). KLL-specific TRB repertoires were diverse and largely private, with only one public clonotype among 350 to 500 unique sequences, shared by two patients. Because only a single viral epitope was studied, T cells directed against other Merkel cell polyomavirus epitopes were not captured.

Robust positive staining for Merkel cell polyomavirus Large T antigen was observed by immunohistochemistry in the tumors of all patients. The study included around 13 Merkel cell carcinoma patients who had robust KLL-tetramer+ populations, above 0.04% of CD8+ T cells, in blood and/or cultured TIL. Every patient was Caucasian, and patient ages ranged from about 50 to 80 years, with a median of around 60 years. Lymph node tumors were analyzed for patients with unknown primaries who presented with nodal disease, or when insufficient primary tissue was available. This chain is built from TRBV6-6 and TRBJ1-6; TRBD1 lines up with 7 middle nucleotides. The sample consisted of lymph node tissue. This sequence originates from a man between 50 and 59 years old with Merkel cell carcinoma. The sequenced DNA is TGTGCCAGCAGACCAGGGGGAGGAGAGTCACCCCTCCACTTT. This sequence encodes CASRPGGGESPLHF.